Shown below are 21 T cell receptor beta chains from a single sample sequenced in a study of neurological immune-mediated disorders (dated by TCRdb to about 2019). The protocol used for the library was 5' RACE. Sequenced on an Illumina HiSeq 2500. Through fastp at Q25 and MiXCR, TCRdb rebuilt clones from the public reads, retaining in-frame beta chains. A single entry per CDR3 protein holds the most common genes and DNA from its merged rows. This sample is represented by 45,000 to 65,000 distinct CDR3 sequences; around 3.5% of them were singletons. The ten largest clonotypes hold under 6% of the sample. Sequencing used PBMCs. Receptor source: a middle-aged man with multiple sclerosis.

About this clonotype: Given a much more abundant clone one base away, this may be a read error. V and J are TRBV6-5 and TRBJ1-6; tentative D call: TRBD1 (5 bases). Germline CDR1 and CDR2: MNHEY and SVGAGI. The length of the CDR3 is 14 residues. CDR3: CVSSYRQRGSPLHF. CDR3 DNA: TGTGTCAGCAGTTACAGGCAAAGGGGATCACCCCTCCACTTT.

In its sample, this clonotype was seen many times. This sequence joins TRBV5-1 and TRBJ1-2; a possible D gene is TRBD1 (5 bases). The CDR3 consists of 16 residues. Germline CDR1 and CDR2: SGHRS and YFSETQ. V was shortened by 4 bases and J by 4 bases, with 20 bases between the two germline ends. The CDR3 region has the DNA TGCGCCAGCAGCGACCCCCTCTTACAGGCGAGCTATGGCTACACCTTC. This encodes CASSDPLLQASYGYTF. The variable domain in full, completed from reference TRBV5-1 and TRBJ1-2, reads KAGVTQTPRYLIKTRGQQVTLSCSPISGHRSVSWYQQTPGQGLQFLFEYFSETQRNKGNFPGRFSGRQFSNSRSEMNVSTLELGDSALYLCASSDPLLQASYGYTFGSGTRLTVV.

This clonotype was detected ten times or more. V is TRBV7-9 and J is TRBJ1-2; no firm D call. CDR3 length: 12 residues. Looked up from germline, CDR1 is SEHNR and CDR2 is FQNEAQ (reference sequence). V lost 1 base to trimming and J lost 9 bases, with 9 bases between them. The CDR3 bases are TGTGCCAGCAGCTTAGACTACGGGAGCTACACCTTC. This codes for CASSLDYGSYTF.

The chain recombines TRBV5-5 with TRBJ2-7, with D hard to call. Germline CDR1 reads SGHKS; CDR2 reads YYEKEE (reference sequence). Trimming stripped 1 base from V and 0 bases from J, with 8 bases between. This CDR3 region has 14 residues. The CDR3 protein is CASSLLWSSYEQYF. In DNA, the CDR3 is TGTGCCAGCAGCTTGTTATGGAGCTCCTACGAGCAGTACTTC.

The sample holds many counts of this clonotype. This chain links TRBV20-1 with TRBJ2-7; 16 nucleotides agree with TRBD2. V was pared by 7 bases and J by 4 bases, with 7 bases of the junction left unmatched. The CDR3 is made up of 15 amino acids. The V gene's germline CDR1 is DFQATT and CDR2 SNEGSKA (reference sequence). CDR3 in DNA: TGCAGTGGGCCCGGGACTAGCGGGGGGGCGTACGAGCAGTACTTC. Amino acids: CSGPGTSGGAYEQYF.

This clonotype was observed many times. The CDR3 is CASSQEISSPYEQYF. CDR3 bases: TGTGCCAGCAGCCAAGAGATCTCTAGTCCCTACGAGCAGTACTTC. The chain recombines TRBV3-1 with TRBJ2-7; D is unresolved. Trimming shortened V by 0 bases and J by 2 bases, and 11 bases separated the two germline ends. Germline CDR1 LGHDT, CDR2 YNNKEL (reference sequence). The CDR3 consists of 15 residues.

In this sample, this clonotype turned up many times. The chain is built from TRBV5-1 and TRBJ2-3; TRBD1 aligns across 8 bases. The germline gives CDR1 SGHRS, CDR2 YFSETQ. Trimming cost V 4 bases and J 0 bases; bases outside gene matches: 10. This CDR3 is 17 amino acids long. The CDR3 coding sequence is TGCGCCAGCAGCCGCCAGACAGGGGCTCAAAGCACAGATACGCAGTATTTT. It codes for CASSRQTGAQSTDTQYF.

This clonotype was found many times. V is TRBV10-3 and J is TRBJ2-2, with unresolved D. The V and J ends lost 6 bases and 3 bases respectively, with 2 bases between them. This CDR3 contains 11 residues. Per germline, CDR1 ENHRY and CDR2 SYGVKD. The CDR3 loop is CAIRDTGELFF. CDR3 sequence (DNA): TGTGCCATCAGGGACACCGGGGAGCTGTTTTTT.

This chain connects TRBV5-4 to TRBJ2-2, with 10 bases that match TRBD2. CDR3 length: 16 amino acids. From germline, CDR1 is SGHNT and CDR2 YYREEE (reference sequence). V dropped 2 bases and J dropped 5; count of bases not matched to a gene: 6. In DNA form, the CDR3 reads TGTGCCAGCAGCTTCTCCAGCGGGGGGGCAACCGGGGAGCTGTTTTTT. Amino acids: CASSFSSGGATGELFF.

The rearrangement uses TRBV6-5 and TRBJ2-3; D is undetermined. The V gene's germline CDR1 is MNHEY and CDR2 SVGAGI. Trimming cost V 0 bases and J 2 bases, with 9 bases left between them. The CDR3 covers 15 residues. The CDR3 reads CASSYSSGFTDTQYF. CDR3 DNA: TGTGCCAGCAGTTACTCTAGTGGGTTCACAGATACGCAGTATTTT.

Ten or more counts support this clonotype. In DNA, the CDR3 is TGTGCCAGCAGTTTAGCGGTCTATGGCTACACCTTC. This encodes CASSLAVYGYTF. The chain is built from TRBV12-3 or TRBV12-4 and TRBJ1-2; D not certain. Trimming removed 0 bases at V and 4 bases at J, with 3 bases between. This CDR3 is 12 amino acids long.

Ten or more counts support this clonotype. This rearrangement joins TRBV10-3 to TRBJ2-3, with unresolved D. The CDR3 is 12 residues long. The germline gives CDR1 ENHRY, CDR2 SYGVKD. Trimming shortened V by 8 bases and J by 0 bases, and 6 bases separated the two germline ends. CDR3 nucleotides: TGTGCCATCGGATATAGCACAGATACGCAGTATTTT. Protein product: CAIGYSTDTQYF.

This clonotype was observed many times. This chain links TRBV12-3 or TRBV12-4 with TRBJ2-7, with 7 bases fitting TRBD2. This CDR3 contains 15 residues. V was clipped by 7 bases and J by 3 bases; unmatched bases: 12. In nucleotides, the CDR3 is TGTGCCAGCATCCCACGGGGAGGGGTTCTCTACGAGCAGTACTTC. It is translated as CASIPRGGVLYEQYF.

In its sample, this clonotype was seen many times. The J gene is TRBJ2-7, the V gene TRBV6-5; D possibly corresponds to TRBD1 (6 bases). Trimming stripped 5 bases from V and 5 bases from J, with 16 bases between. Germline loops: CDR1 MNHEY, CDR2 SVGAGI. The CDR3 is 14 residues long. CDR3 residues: CASSETRGRNEQYF. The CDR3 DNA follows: TGTGCCAGCAGTGAAACCAGGGGCAGGAACGAGCAGTACTTC.

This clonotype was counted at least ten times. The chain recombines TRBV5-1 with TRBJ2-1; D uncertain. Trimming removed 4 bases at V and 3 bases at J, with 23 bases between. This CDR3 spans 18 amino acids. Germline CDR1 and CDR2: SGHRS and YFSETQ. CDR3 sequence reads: CASSHLKNAHTDYNEQFF. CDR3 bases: TGCGCCAGCAGCCACCTTAAGAACGCGCACACCGACTACAATGAGCAGTTCTTC.

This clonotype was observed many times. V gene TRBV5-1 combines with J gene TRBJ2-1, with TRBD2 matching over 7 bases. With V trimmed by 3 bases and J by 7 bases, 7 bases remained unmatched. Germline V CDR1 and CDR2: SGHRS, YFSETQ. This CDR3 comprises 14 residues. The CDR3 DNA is TGCGCCAGCAGCTCGCTGGGGGAGGGGAATGAGCAGTTCTTC. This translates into CASSSLGEGNEQFF. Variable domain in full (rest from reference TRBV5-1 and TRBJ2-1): KAGVTQTPRYLIKTRGQQVTLSCSPISGHRSVSWYQQTPGQGLQFLFEYFSETQRNKGNFPGRFSGRQFSNSRSEMNVSTLELGDSALYLCASSSLGEGNEQFFGPGTRLTVL.

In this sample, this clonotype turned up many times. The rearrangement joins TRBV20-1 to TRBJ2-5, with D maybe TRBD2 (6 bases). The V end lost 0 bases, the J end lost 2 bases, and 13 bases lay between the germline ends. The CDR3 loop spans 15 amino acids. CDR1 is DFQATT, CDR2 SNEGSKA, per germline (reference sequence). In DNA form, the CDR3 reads TGCAGTGCTAGAGATAGCCAGGCGGGGCAAGAGACCCAGTACTTC. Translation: CSARDSQAGQETQYF.

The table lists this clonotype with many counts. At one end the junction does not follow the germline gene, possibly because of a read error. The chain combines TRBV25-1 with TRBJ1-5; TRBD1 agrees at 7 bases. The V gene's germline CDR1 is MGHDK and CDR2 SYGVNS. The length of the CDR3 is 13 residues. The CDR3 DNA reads TGTGCCAGCAATGACAGGGAGGGCCAGCCCCAGAATTTT. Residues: CASNDREGQPQNF.

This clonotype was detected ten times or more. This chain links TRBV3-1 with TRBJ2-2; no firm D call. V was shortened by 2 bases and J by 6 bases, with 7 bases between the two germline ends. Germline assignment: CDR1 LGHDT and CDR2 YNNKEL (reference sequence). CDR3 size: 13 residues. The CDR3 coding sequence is TGTGCCAGCAGCCAAAGGGCGGCCGGGGAGCTGTTTTTT. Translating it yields CASSQRAAGELFF.

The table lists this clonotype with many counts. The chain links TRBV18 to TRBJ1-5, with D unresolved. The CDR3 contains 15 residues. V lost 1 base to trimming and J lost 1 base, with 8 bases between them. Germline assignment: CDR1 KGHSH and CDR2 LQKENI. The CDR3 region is CASSPQENSNQPQHF. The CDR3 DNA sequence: TGTGCCAGCTCACCACAGGAGAACAGCAATCAGCCCCAGCATTTT. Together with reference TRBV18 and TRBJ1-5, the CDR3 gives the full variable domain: NAGVMQNPRHLVRRRGQEARLRCSPMKGHSHVYWYRQLPEEGLKFMVYLQKENIIDESGMPKERFSAEFPKEGPSILRIQQVVRGDSAAYFCASSPQENSNQPQHFGDGTRLSIL.

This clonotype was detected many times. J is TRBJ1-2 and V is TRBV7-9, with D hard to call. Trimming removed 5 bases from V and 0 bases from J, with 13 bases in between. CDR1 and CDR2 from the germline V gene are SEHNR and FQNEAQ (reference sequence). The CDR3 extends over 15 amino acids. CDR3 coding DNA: TGTGCCAGCAGCCAAACGACGGTAGCTAACTATGGCTACACCTTC. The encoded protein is CASSQTTVANYGYTF.